Only a few counts were recorded for the clone carrying this T cell receptor beta chain. Antigen specificity is unknown. This table comes from immunoSEQ multiplex PCR, and its TCRdb copy is limited to in-frame clones, with some not included. This table has some 15,000 clones, 84% appearing once. The data stem from a study of PD-1 blockade in mismatch repair-deficient tumors. Overall study findings and caveats: Rapid post-treatment expansion, then contraction, generally preceding radiologic response, marked tumor-resident clones.

In germline, CDR1 is SGHTA, CDR2 FQGTGA. The V segment lost 5 bases and the J segment 0 bases; nucleotides outside the gene matches: 7. The CDR3 runs to 16 residues. The sequencing used PBMCs, collected 22 weeks after starting pembrolizumab. The rearrangement joins TRBV7-3 to TRBJ2-7; 10 bases are shared with TRBD2. The sequence was collected from an adult with mismatch repair-deficient cancer. As DNA, the CDR3 is TGTGCCAGCAGCCACCCACGGACTAGCGGCTCCTACGAGCAGTACTTC. This encodes CASSHPRTSGSYEQYF. Full variable domain (missing parts from reference TRBV7-3 and TRBJ2-7): GAGVSQTPSNKVTEKGKYVELRCDPISGHTALYWYRQSLGQGPEFLIYFQGTGAADDSGLPNDRFFAVRPEGSVSTLKIQRTERGDSAVYLCASSHPRTSGSYEQYFGPGTRLTVT.